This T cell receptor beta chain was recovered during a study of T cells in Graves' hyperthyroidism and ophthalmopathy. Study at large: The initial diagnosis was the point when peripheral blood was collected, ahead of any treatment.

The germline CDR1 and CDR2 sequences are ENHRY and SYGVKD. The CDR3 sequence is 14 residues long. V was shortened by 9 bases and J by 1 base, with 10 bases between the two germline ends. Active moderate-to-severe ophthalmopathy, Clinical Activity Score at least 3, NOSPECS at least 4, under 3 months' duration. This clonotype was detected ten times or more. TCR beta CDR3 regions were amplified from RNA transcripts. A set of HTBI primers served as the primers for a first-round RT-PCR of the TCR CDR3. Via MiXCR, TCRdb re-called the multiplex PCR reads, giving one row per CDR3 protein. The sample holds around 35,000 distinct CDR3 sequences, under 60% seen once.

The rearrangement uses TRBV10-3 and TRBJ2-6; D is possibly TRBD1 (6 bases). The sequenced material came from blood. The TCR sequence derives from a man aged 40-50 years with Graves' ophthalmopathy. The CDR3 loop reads CAMRGGSGANVLTF. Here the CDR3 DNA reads TGTGCCATGAGAGGGGGATCTGGGGCCAACGTCCTGACTTTC.